This TCR beta chain originates from a study of OX40 agonist ivuxolimab in advanced cancers. It was autoimmune disease history or systemic immunosuppression that excluded patients. V was pared by 2 bases and J by 3 bases, with 4 bases between. Germline CDR1 reads MNHEY; CDR2 reads SMNVEV (reference sequence). This CDR3 is 12 amino acids long. Sequenced by immunoSEQ multiplex PCR; TCRdb stores in-frame clones only, minus some. The sample has 17,000 or so clones, about 88% seen once; the top ten hold less than 80%. Overall study findings and caveats: Average numbers of expanded clones were greater in CD8+ T cells than in CD4+. Specificity for antigen went undetermined in the expanded peripheral T cells.

With respect to this clone: The antigen is undetermined.

Sequencing used CD4+ or CD8+ T cells sorted from blood, obtained in a trial of the OX40 agonist ivuxolimab. The V and J genes are TRBV27 and TRBJ1-1; D remains ambiguous. The sequence came from an adult with an advanced solid tumor such as melanoma, head and neck, liver or kidney cancer. The CDR3 DNA sequence: TGTGCCAGCAGTTTAGGCTACACTGAAGCTTTCTTT. Translation gives CASSLGYTEAFF.